Sequencing of this TCR beta chain was carried out in a study of vaccination and CD4 T cells after COVID-19. As for the study in general: SARS-CoV-2, HCoV-NL63, HCoV-OC43 and HCoV-229E supplied the overlapping spike peptides used to stimulate cells.

Treatment defined: roughly 10-day PBMC culture with coronavirus spike peptide pools or control peptides (ViraFEST assay). This clonotype was counted between two and nine times. Its specificity is not known. V dropped 7 bases and J dropped 5; count of bases not matched to a gene: 11. CDR3 length: 15 amino acids. Germline loops: CDR1 MNHNS, CDR2 SASEGT. The Oncomine TCR Beta short-read assay was applied to DNA of cultured CD4+ T cells. TCRdb re-called the PCR reads with MiXCR, one entry per CDR3 protein. The repertoire holds around 12,000 distinct CDR3 sequences, with around 48% as singletons. The specimen was CD4+ T cells from blood, cultured in vitro. The receptor's source is a human donor who had recovered from COVID-19. The rearrangement joins TRBV6-1 to TRBJ1-5; TRBD1 matches at 7 bases. CDR3 sequence reads: CASKPGGGWDQPQHF. The CDR3 region has the DNA TGTGCCAGCAAACCCGGAGGGGGCTGGGATCAGCCCCAGCATTTT.